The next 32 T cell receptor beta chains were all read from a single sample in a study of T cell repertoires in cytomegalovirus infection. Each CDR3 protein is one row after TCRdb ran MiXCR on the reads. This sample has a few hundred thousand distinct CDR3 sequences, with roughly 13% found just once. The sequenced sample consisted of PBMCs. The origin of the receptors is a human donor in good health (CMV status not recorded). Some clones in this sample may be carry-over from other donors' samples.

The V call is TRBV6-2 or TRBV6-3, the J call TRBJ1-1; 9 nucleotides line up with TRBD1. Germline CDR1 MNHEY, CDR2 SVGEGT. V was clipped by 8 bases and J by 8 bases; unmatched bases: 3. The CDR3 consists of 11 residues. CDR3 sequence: CASGDREEAFF. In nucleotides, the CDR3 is TGTGCCAGCGGGGACAGGGAAGAAGCTTTCTTT.

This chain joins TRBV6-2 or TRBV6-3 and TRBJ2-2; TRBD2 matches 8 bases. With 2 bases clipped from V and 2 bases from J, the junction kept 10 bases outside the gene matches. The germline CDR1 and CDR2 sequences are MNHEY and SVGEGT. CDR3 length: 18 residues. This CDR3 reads CASSYPSGGRINTGELFF. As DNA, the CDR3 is TGTGCCAGCAGTTACCCGTCTGGCGGGAGGATTAACACCGGGGAGCTGTTTTTT.

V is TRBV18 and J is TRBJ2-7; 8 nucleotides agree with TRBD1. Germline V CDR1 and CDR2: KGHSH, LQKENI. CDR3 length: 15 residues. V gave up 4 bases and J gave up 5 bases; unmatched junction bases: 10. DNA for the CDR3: TGTGCCAGCTCACGGGATCCAGGGGGCAACGACGAGCAGTACTTC. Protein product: CASSRDPGGNDEQYF.

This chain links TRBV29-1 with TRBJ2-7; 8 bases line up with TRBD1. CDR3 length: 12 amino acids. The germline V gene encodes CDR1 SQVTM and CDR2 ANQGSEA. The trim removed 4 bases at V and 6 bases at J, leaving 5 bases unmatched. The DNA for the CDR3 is TGCAGCGTTGGACAGGGGCCTCTCGAGCAGTACTTC. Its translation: CSVGQGPLEQYF.

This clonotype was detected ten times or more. The CDR3 here is CASSSPKGSGITYNEQFF. As DNA, the CDR3 is TGTGCCAGCAGCTCCCCGAAGGGTAGCGGGATCACCTACAATGAGCAGTTCTTC. V gene TRBV7-9 combines with J gene TRBJ2-1; 8 nucleotides match TRBD2. CDR1 SEHNR and CDR2 FQNEAQ come from the germline V gene (reference sequence). CDR3 size: 18 residues. With 4 bases clipped from V and 2 bases from J, the junction kept 13 bases outside the gene matches.

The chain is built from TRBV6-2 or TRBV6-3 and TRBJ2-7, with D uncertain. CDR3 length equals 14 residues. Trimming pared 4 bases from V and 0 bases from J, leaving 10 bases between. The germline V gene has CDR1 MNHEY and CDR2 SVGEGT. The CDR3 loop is CASSSTTPSYEQYF. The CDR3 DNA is TGTGCCAGCAGTTCTACGACCCCCTCCTACGAGCAGTACTTC.

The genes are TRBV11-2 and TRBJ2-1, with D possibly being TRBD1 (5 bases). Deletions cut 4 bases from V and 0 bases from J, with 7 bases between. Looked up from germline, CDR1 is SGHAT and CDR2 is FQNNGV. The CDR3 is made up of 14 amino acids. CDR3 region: CASSSDNSYNEQFF. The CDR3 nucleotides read TGTGCCAGCAGCTCGGACAACTCCTACAATGAGCAGTTCTTC.

The CDR3 nucleotides read TGCGCCAGCAGCTTCGTCGGGTCCACAGATACGCAGTATTTT. Translating gives CASSFVGSTDTQYF. The J gene is TRBJ2-3, the V gene TRBV5-1; no firm D call. This CDR3 has 14 amino acids. Germline-derived CDR1 and CDR2 are SGHRS and YFSETQ. Trimming removed 2 bases from V and 2 bases from J, with 9 bases in between.

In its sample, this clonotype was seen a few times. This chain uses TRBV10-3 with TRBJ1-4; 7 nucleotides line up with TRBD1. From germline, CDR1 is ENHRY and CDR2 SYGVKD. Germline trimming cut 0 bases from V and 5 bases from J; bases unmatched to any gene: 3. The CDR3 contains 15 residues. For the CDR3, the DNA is TGTGCCATCAGTGAGTCGGGACAGCTAAATGAAAAACTGTTTTTT. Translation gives CAISESGQLNEKLFF.

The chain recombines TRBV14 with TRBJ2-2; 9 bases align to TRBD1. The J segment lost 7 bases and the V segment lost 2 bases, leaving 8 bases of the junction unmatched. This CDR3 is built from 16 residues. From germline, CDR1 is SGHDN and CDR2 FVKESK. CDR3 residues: CASSQWTGDSIGELFF. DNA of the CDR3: TGTGCCAGCAGCCAATGGACAGGGGACAGTATCGGGGAGCTGTTTTTT. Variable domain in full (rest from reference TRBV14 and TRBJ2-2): EAGVTQFPSHSVIEKGQTVTLRCDPISGHDNLYWYRRVMGKEIKFLLHFVKESKQDESGMPNNRFLAERTGGTYSTLKVQPAELEDSGVYFCASSQWTGDSIGELFFGEGSRLTVL.

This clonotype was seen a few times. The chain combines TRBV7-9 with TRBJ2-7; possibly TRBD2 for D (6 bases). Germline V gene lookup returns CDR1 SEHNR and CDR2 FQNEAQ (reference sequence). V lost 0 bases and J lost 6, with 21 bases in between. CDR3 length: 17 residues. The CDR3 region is CASSLALTGPLGGEQYF. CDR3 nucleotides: TGTGCCAGCAGCTTAGCGTTAACCGGGCCGCTGGGAGGCGAGCAGTACTTC.

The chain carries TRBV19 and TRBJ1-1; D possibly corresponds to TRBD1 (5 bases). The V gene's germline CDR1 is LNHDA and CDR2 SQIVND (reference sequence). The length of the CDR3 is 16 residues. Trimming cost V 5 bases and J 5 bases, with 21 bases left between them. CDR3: CASSLTGRRVSTEAFF. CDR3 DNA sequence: TGTGCCAGTAGTTTAACAGGTAGAAGGGTGAGTACTGAAGCTTTCTTT.

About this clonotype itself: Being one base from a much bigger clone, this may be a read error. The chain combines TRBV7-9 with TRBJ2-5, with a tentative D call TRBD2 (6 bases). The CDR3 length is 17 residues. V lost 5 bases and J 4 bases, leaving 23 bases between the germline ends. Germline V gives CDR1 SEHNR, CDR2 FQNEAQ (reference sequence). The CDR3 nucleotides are TGTGCCAGCAGCCCGAGCCGGGACTGGGGGAATCGAGAGACCCAGTACTTC. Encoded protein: CASSPSRDWGNRETQYF.

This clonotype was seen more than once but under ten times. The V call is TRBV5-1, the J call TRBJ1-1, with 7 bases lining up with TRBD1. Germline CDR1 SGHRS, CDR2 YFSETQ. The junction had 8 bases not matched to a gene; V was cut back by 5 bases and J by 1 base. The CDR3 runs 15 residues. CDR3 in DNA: TGCGCCAGCAGGGTGAGAGGACAGGCGAACACTGAAGCTTTCTTT. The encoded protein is CASRVRGQANTEAFF.

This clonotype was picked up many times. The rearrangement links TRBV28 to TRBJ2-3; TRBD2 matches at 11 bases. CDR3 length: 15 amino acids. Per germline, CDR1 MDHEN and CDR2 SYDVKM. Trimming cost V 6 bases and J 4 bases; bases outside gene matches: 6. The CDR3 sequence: CASRQTSGSSDTQYF. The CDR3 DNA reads TGTGCCAGCAGACAAACTAGCGGGAGTTCAGATACGCAGTATTTT. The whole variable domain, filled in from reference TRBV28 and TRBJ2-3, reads DVKVTQSSRYLVKRTGEKVFLECVQDMDHENMFWYRQDPGLGLRLIYFSYDVKMKEKGDIPEGYSVSREKKERFSLILESASTNQTSMYLCASRQTSGSSDTQYFGPGTRLTVL.

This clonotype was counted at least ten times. CDR3: CASSLYPQGETQYF. CDR3 DNA: TGTGCCAGCAGTTTATACCCCCAGGGGGAGACCCAGTACTTC. This chain links TRBV6-1 with TRBJ2-5; weak D call: TRBD1 (6 bases). V gave up 5 bases and J gave up 5 bases, with 15 bases separating them. CDR3 size: 14 residues. Germline V gene data show CDR1 as MNHNS and CDR2 as SASEGT.

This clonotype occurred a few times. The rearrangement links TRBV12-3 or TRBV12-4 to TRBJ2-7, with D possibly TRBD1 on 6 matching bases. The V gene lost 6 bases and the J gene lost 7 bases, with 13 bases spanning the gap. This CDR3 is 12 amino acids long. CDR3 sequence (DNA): TGTGCCAGCAGCCGACCTCAGGGGGAGCAGTACTTC. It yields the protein CASSRPQGEQYF.

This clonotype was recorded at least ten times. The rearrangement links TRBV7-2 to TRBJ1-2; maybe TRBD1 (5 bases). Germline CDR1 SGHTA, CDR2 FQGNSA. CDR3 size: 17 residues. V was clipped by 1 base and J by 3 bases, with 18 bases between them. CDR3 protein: CASSLELVGTAYYGYTF. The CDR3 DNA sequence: TGTGCCAGCAGCTTAGAGCTTGTGGGGACGGCTTACTATGGCTACACCTTC.

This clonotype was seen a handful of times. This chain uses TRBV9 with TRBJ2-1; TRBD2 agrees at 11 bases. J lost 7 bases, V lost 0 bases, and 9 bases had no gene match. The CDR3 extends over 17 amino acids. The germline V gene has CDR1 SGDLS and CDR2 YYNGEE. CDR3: CASSVVPSGRHGNEQFF. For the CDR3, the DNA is TGTGCCAGCAGCGTAGTCCCTAGCGGGAGGCACGGTAATGAGCAGTTCTTC.

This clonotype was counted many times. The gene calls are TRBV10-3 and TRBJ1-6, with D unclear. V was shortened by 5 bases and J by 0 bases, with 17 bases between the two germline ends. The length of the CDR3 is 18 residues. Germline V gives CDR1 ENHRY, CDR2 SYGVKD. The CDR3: CAISKARQESSYNSPLHF. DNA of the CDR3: TGTGCCATCAGTAAAGCCCGGCAGGAGAGCTCCTATAATTCACCCCTCCACTTT.

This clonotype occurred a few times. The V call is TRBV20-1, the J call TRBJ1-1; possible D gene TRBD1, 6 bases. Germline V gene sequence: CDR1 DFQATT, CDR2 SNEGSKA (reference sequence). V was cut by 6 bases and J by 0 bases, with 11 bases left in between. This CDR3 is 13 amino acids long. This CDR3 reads CSADRPLNTEAFF. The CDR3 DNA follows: TGCAGTGCCGACAGGCCCCTGAACACTGAAGCTTTCTTT.

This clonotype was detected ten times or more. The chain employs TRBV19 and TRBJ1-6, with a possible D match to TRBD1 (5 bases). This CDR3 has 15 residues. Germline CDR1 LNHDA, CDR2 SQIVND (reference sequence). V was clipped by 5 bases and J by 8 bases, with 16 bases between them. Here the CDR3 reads CASSPTSDSHSPLHF. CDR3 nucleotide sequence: TGTGCCAGTAGTCCAACCTCAGACAGCCATTCACCCCTCCACTTT.

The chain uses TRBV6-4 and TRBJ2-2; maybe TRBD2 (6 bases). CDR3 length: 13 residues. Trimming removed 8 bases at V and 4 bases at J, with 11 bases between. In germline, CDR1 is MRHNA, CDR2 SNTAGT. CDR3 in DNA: TGTGCCAGCGGGCAGGGAGGCACCGGGGAGCTGTTTTTT. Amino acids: CASGQGGTGELFF.

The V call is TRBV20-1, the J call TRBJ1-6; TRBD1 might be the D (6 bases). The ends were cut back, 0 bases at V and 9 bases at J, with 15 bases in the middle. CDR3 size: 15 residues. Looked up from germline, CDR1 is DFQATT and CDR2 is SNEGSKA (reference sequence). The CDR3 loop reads CSARDGGRGSSPLHF. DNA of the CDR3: TGCAGTGCTAGAGATGGGGGCAGAGGGAGTTCACCCCTCCACTTT.

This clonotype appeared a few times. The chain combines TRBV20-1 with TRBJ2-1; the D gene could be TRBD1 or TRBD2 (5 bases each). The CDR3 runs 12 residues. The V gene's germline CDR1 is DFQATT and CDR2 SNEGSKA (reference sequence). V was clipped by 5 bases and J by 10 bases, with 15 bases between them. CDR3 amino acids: CSAEPGRTEQFF. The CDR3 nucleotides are TGCAGTGCTGAACCGGGACGGACGGAGCAGTTCTTC.

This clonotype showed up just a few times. The CDR3, as DNA: TGTGCCAGCAGCCCCGGGTCGGGGTTTAACTATGGCTACACCTTC. Protein product: CASSPGSGFNYGYTF. The gene calls are TRBV7-6 and TRBJ1-2; no clear D gene. The CDR3 loop spans 15 amino acids. Per germline, CDR1 SGHVS and CDR2 FNYEAQ. The V end was cut by 5 bases, the J end by 1 base, with 14 bases between.

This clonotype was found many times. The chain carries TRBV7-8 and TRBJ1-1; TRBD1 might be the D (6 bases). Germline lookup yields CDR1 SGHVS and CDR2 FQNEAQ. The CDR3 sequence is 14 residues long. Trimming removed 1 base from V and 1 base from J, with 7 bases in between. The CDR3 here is CASSLVQGNTEAFF. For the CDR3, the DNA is TGTGCCAGCAGCTTAGTACAGGGGAACACTGAAGCTTTCTTT.

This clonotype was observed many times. In DNA, the CDR3 is TGTGCCAGCACTGATGGCGGGGGTTTACAGACCCAGTACTTC. Translated, it gives CASTDGGGLQTQYF. J is TRBJ2-5 and V is TRBV7-9, with 7 bases identical to TRBD2. The J segment lost 6 bases and the V segment lost 7 bases, leaving 11 bases of the junction unmatched. The length of the CDR3 is 14 residues. Germline CDR1 and CDR2: SEHNR and FQNEAQ (reference sequence).

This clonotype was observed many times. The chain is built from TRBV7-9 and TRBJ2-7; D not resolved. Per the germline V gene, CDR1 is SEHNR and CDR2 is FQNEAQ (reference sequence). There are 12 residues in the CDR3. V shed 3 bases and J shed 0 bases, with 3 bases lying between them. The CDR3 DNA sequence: TGTGCCAGCAGCTTCGGCTCCTACGAGCAGTACTTC. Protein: CASSFGSYEQYF.

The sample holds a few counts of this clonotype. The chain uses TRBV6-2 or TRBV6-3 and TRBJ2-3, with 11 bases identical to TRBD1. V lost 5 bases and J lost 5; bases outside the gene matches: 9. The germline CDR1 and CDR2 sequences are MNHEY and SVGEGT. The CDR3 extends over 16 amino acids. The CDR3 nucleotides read TGTGCCAGCAGTCGGCCCCCGGGACAGGGGGTAGATACGCAGTATTTT. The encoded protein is CASSRPPGQGVDTQYF.

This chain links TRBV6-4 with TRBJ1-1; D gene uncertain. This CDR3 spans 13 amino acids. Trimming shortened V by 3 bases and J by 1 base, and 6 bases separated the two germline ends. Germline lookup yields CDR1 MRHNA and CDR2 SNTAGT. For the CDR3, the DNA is TGTGCCAGCAGTGAGGCGGAGAACACTGAAGCTTTCTTT. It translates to CASSEAENTEAFF.

CDR3 coding DNA: TGTGCCAGCAGAAGTACGGGGCTCTACCTCGAGCAGTACTTC. It specifies CASRSTGLYLEQYF. This rearrangement joins TRBV28 to TRBJ2-7; D may correspond to TRBD1 or TRBD2 (5 bases each). The CDR3 has 14 amino acids. Trimming cost V 6 bases and J 6 bases, with 18 bases left between them. Germline values: CDR1 MDHEN, CDR2 SYDVKM.